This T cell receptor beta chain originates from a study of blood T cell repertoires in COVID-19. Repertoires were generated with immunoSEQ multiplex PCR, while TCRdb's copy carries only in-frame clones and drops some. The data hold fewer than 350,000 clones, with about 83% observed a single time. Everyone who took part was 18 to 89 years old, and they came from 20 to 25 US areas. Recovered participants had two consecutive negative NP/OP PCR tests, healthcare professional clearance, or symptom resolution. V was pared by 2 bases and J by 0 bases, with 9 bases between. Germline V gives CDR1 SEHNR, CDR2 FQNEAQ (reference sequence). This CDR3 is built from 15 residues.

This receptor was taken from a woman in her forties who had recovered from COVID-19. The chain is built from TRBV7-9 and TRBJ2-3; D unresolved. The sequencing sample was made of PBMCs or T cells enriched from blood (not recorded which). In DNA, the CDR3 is TGTGCCAGCAGCTTAACCCAGGCAAGCACAGATACGCAGTATTTT. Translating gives CASSLTQASTDTQYF.